Reported below is one T cell receptor (beta chain). This record belongs to a study of blood T cell repertoires in COVID-19. Study summary: Collection of acute and convalescent COVID-19 samples took place in the United States, Italy and Spain. T cells, B-cell-depleted T cells, or PBMCs supplied cDNA or gDNA.

Original analysis: Using reference gene primer amplification, nucleated cell counts were estimated. Only in-frame clones appear in the TCRdb table, and some are missing; sequencing was by immunoSEQ multiplex PCR. For V, J and clone size, that table is used; D and trimming come from the DNA. The sample includes some 65,000 clones, roughly 87% seen only once; the top ten take approximately 0.49%. Per germline, CDR1 LGHDT and CDR2 YNNKEL (reference sequence). This CDR3 spans 15 amino acids. V gave up 6 bases and J gave up 1 base; unmatched junction bases: 6. Seattle patients were enrolled during active infection and followed longitudinally.

V usage is TRBV3-1 (or the pseudogene TRBV3-2) and J usage is TRBJ1-3; 7 bases line up with TRBD1. Sequencing was done on a sample of peripheral blood. The sequence was collected from a man aged 50-59 years with COVID-19, enrolled during active disease. In DNA, the CDR3 is TGTGCCAGCAGTTACAGGGGAGTTTCTGGAAACACCATATATTTT. It specifies CASSYRGVSGNTIYF.